This TCR beta chain comes out of a study of CXCR3-negative and CXCR3-positive naive CD8 T cells. This CDR3 comprises 16 residues. With UMI labels, 5' RACE was used to prepare the TRB cDNA libraries. One entry per CDR3 protein, without DNA, is what TCRdb gives after re-calling the 5' RACE reads. The specimen's table records more than 65,000 distinct CDR3 sequences. The sequencing input was naive CXCR3- CD8+ T cells from blood. Subset noted: CD45RO-CCR7+CD27+CD95- naive CD8+ T cells lacking CXCR3 (TNR3-). The receptor comes from a human donor in good health. Some clones in this sample may be carry-over from other donors' samples. The genes are TRBV23-1 and TRBJ1-6; TCRdb picks TRBD1, but there is no DNA to check that call. TRBV23-1 is an ORF for which the function is uncertain. CDR3 in amino acids: CASSQSDQGDNSPLHF.